The source of this TCR beta chain is a study of technical replicates of blood from several donors. Using immunoSEQ multiplex PCR, the repertoire was profiled, and TCRdb retains in-frame clones only, with some absent. The sample holds about 79,000 clones, roughly 94% seen once. A single count supports this clone. Looked up from germline, CDR1 is SQVTM and CDR2 is ANQGSEA. V lost 0 bases and J lost 15; bases outside the gene matches: 14. This CDR3 contains 14 residues. The chain uses TRBV29-1 and TRBJ2-1, with 7 nucleotides matching TRBD2. This TCR was sampled from a human donor in good health. Material: T cells isolated from PBMCs. CDR3 nucleotides: TGCAGCGTTGAAGAGGCGCGGGGGACCTTGACAACGTTCTTC. It encodes CSVEEARGTLTTFF.